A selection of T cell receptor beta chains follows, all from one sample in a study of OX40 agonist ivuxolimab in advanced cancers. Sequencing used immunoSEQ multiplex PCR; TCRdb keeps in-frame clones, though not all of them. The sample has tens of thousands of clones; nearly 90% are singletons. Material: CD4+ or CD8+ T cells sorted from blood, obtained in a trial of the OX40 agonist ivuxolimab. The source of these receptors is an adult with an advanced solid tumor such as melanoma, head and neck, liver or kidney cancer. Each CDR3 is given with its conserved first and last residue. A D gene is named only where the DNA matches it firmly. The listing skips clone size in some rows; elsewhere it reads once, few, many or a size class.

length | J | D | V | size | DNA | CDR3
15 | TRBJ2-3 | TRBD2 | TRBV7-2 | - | TGTGCCAGCAGCTTTCCCGCGGGAGGGGCAGATACGCAGTATTTT | CASSFPAGGADTQYF
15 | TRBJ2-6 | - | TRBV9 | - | TGTGCCAGCAGCCTCCAATCGTCCGGGGCCAACGTCCTGACTTTC | CASSLQSSGANVLTF
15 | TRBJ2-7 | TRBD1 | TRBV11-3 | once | TGTGCCAGCAGCTTAGGGACAGGGAACTCCTACGAGCAGTACTTC | CASSLGTGNSYEQYF
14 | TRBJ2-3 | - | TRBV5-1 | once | TGCGCCAGCAGCTTGGAAACGAGCACAGATACGCAGTATTTT | CASSLETSTDTQYF
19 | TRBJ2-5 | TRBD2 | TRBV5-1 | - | TGCGCCAGCAGCTTGGAAGGGGTCGTGGAGCGGGAGGGGCAAGAGACCCAGTACTTC | CASSLEGVVEREGQETQYF
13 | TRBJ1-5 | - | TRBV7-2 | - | TGTGCCAGCAGCCTTCCAGGAGGACAGCCCCAGCATTTT | CASSLPGGQPQHF
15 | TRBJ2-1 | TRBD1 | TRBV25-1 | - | TGTGCCAGCAGTGACCTCGGGACAGAGAACAATGAGCAGTTCTTC | CASSDLGTENNEQFF
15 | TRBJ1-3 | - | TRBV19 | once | TGTGCCAGTAGTATTTTCAGGCTCTCTGGAAACACCATATATTTT | CASSIFRLSGNTIYF
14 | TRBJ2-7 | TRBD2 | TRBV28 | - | TGTGCTTCTTCCGTAGCGGGAGGGGGCTACGAGCAGTACTTC | CASSVAGGGYEQYF
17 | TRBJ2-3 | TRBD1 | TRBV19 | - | TGTGCCAGTATTCAAAGGACCGGGACAGGGATCACAGATACGCAGTATTTT | CASIQRTGTGITDTQYF
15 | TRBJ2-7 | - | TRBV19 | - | TGTGCCAGTAGTATTAGTCCGTTATCCTCCTACGAGCAGTACTTC | CASSISPLSSYEQYF
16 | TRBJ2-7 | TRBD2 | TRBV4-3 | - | TGCGCCAGCAGCCCCTCGGGACTAGCGGGATCCTACGAGCAGTACTTC | CASSPSGLAGSYEQYF
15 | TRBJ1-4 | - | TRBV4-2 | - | TGTGCCAGCAGCCGACGGGCAGCCGAGAATGAAAAACTGTTTTTT | CASSRRAAENEKLFF
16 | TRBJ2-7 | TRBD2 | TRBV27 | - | TGTGCCAGCAGTTTAGATTTTAGCGGGAGGGGATACGAGCAGTACTTC | CASSLDFSGRGYEQYF
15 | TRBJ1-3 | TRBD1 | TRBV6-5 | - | TGTGCCAGCAGAAAAAGCCGGGACAGAGGAAACACCATATATTTT | CASRKSRDRGNTIYF
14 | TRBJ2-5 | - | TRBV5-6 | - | TGTGCCAGCAGCTTCAGTGCAGTTCAAGAGACCCAGTACTTC | CASSFSAVQETQYF
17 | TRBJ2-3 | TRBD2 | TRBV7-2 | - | TGTGCCAGCAGCTTAGGGAGATCTAGCGGGGCTACAGATACGCAGTATTTT | CASSLGRSSGATDTQYF
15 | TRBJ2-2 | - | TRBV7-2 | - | TGTGCCAGCAGCTTAGCGGGATCTTCTTCCGGGGAGCTGTTTTTT | CASSLAGSSSGELFF
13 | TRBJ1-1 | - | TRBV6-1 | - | TGTGCCAGCAGTGGAAACACGGACACTGAAGCTTTCTTT | CASSGNTDTEAFF
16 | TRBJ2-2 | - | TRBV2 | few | TGTGCCAGCAGTGAAGACAGAGGGCAGAACACCGGGGAGCTGTTTTTT | CASSEDRGQNTGELFF
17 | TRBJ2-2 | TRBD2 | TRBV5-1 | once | TGCGCCAGCAGCTTCCGGACTAGCGCCGCGAACACCGGGGAGCTGTTTTTT | CASSFRTSAANTGELFF
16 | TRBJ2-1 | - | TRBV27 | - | TGTGCCAGCACCGTAGTGGGTGGCCGGGGGAGGAATGAGCAGTTCTTC | CASTVVGGRGRNEQFF
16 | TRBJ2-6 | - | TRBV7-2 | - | TGTGCCAGCAGCCCTAGAGGGGGTTATGGGGCCAACGTCCTGACTTTC | CASSPRGGYGANVLTF
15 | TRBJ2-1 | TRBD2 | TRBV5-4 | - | TGTGCCAGCAGCCTTCGGACTAGCGAGTACAATGAGCAGTTCTTC | CASSLRTSEYNEQFF
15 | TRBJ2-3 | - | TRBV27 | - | TGTGCCAGCAGTTTAAGGCCCACAGGCGCAGATACGCAGTATTTT | CASSLRPTGADTQYF
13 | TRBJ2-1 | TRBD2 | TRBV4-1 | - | TGCGCCAGCAGCCAAGGGCGGGGGGCTGAGCAGTTCTTC | CASSQGRGAEQFF
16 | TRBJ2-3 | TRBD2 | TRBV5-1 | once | TGCGCCAGCAGCTTGGTACTAGCGGGGGGGTCAGATACGCAGTATTTT | CASSLVLAGGSDTQYF